This T cell receptor (beta chain) was found in a study of cytomegalovirus exposure and HLA in healthy donors. This clone has a handful of counts. Amplification used 60 Vbeta primers and 13 Jbeta primers. The protocol was immunoSEQ multiplex PCR, while the TCRdb copy is restricted to in-frame clones and leaves out a portion. There are roughly 180,000 clones in the sample; 82% occur only once, and about 1.5% lies in the top ten. This CDR3 is 17 amino acids long. The germline CDR1 and CDR2 sequences are SGHTA and FQGNSA. Germline trimming cut 1 base from V and 3 bases from J; bases unmatched to any gene: 8.

Sequencing was carried out using PBMCs. The chain employs TRBV7-2 and TRBJ2-1; 8 nucleotides agree with TRBD2. This receptor was taken from a man in his forties in good health and CMV-seronegative. CDR3 DNA sequence: TGTGCCAGCAGCTTAGTGGGGGCGGGAGGTTACTACAATGAGCAGTTCTTC. Translated, it gives CASSLVGAGGYYNEQFF.